This TCR beta chain was found in a study of blood T cell repertoires in COVID-19 (dated by TCRdb to the early 2020s). For the study in its entirety: Recovered participants in ImmuneRACE Cohort 3 were defined as having two consecutive negative NP/OP PCR tests, clearance from a healthcare professional, or resolution of symptoms. The collaborator samples originated in the United States, Italy and Spain and spanned the acute and convalescent phases of COVID-19. The prospective study material was composed of cDNA or gDNA derived from T cells, B-cell-depleted T cells, or PBMCs. Subjects who had been exposed to COVID-19, were actively infected with it, or had recovered from it provided the deeply sampled blood TCRbeta repertoires that made up the dataset. A freely available public database, intended as a resource for researchers studying the immune response to SARS-CoV-2, is where the repertoires were released. The samples were drawn from the first 160 participants of the ongoing ImmuneRACE study and from 1,254 subjects provided by 6 global collaborators. Nearly every sample came with metadata listing a de-identified subject ID, COVID-19 status, age in years and sex. HLA class I and class II types, where available, came from metadata supplied by the sample provider rather than from assay-based typing.

Inclusive of the bounding cysteine and phenylalanine, the CDR3 is 13 residues long. Only the CDR3 DNA is retained, 39 bases long and in frame from the first base. V and J lose 3 bases and 7 bases, and a span of 12 bases separates them. TCRbeta CDR3 regions were amplified from genomic DNA using the immunoSEQ Assay, a bias-controlled multiplex PCR. In the source study's methods: The number of nucleated cells in each sample was estimated from the amplification of reference gene primers within the assay. Sequence reads were collapsed and filtered to measure the absolute abundance of every unique TCRbeta CDR3 rearrangement. For each sample, productive Simpson clonality was calculated as the square root of Simpson's diversity index across productive rearrangements. Entries here come from immuneACCESS through TCRdb and include only in-frame sequences with V and J called. Some clones fail to appear in such tables; in the studies checked, an unresolved V gene covers under half of the shortfall, and the cause of the remainder is unknown. The V and J calls and clone size were taken over from that table, and D and trimming were inferred from the DNA. The sample has about 170,000 clones on record, roughly 78% of them singletons. The ten largest clones add up to roughly 19% of the sample.

This clone appeared once. It lacks a known antigen. Per-nucleotide qualities are absent, and no much larger clonotype sits a single base away. Here is what the overall study found, with its caveats: Clinical and demographic metadata were provided uncurated, with the amount varying by source and participant.

Enrolling through a virtual design, the prospective study's participants ranged in age from roughly 18 to 90 years and lived across about two dozen United States geographic areas. In the prospective study, cohorts were assigned on the basis of participant-reported clinical history obtained from a screening survey and a study questionnaire. In the prospective study, mobile phlebotomists collected whole blood, serum and a nasopharyngeal or oropharyngeal swab from each participant. Over an approximately 2-month period, participants in the prospective study had the option of providing additional blood draws and questionnaires. Blood samples from the prospective study were shipped frozen or at room temperature prior to DNA extraction.

This chain joins TRBV12-3 or TRBV12-4 to TRBJ1-2; the D gene is perhaps TRBD1, on 5 matching bases. This clonotype was sampled from a woman aged 70-85 years in a cohort exposed to, infected with or recovered from COVID-19 (not recorded which). The sample consisted of PBMCs or T cells enriched from blood (not recorded which). CDR3 sequence: CASSFQGLRGYTF. The nucleotides read TGTGCCAGCAGTTTTCAGGGACTTCGTGGCTACACCTTC.